The entry that follows covers one TCR beta chain sequence. Antigen: not known. This sample is drawn from a study of T cell responses to AZD1222 COVID-19 vaccine. Generated by immunoSEQ multiplex PCR, the TCRdb table keeps only in-frame clones and is missing some. The sample gives 150,000 to 200,000 clones, about 91% of which show up once; approximately 0.49% is in the top ten. Study-level points and caveats: Spike-wide vaccine-associated CD4 TCRs dominated at 160-218 and 743-854. Donors in the cohort were predominantly white British and more often female, and clonal diversity was possibly underestimated. Per reports, nearly half of all spike-specific TCRs target regions that are unmutated in variants. Repertoires were sampled only after the peak T cell response.

V was cut by 0 bases and J by 5 bases, with 9 bases left in between. The germline gives CDR1 MRHNA, CDR2 SNTAGT. The CDR3 runs to 14 residues. The source is an adult in good health. Specimen: peripheral blood, collected on day 0 of AZD1222 vaccination. The chain couples TRBV6-4 to TRBJ2-3; D may match TRBD1 or TRBD2 (6 bases each). DNA for the CDR3: TGTGCCAGCAGTGACTCGGGGGGCCAAGATACGCAGTATTTT. Translated, it gives CASSDSGGQDTQYF.